This T cell receptor (beta chain) was recovered during a study of blood T cell repertoires in COVID-19. V was clipped by 3 bases and J by 3 bases; unmatched bases: 6. Germline V gene sequence: CDR1 SGHKS, CDR2 YYEKEE (reference sequence). There are 14 residues in the CDR3. Sequencing used immunoSEQ multiplex PCR; TCRdb keeps in-frame clones, though not all of them. The table has around 430,000 clones, around 88% seen once. The source material was peripheral blood. The chain couples TRBV5-5 to TRBJ2-7, with 7 bases fitting TRBD2. The sequence was collected from a woman in her forties or fifties with COVID-19, enrolled during active disease. CDR3 nucleotide sequence: TGTGCCAGCAGCTCGGGGGGAGGGCTCTACGAGCAGTACTTC. Translation: CASSSGGGLYEQYF.